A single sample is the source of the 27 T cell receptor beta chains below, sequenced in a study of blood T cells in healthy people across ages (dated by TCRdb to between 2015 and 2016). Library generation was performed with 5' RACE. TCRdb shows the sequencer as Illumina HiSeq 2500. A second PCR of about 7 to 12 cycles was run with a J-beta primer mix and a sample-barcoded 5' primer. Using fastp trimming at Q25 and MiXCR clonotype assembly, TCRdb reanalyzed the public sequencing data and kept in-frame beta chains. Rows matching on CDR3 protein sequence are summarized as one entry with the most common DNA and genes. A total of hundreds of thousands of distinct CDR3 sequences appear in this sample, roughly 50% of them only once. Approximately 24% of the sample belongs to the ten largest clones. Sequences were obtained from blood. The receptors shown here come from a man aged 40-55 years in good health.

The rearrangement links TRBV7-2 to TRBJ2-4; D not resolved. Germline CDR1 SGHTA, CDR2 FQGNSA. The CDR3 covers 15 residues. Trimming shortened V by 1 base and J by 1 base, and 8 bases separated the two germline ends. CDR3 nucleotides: TGTGCCAGCAGCTTAGTTGGGTCGGCCAAAAACATTCAGTACTTC. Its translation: CASSLVGSAKNIQYF.

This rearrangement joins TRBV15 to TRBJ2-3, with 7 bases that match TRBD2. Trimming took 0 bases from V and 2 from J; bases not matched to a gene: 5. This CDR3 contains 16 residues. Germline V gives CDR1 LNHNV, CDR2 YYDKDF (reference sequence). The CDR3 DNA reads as TGTGCCACCAGCAGAGATTTGGGAGGGAACACAGATACGCAGTATTTT. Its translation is CATSRDLGGNTDTQYF.

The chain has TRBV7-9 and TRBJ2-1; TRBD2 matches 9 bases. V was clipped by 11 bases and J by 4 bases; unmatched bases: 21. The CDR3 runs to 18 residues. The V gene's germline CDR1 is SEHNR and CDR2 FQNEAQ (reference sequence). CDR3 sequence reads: CAGTVAGESTKPYNEQFF. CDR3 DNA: TGTGCCGGCACAGTAGCGGGGGAGAGTACAAAACCATACAATGAGCAGTTCTTC.

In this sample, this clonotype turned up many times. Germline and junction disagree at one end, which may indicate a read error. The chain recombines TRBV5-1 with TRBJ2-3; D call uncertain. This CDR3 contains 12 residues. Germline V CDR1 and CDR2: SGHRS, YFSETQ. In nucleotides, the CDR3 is TGTGCCAGCAGCTTAGTCGGAGATACGCAGTATTTT. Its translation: CASSLVGDTQYF. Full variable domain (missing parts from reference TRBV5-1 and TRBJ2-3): KAGVTQTPRYLIKTRGQQVTLSCSPISGHRSVSWYQQTPGQGLQFLFEYFSETQRNKGNFPGRFSGRQFSNSRSEMNVSTLELGDSALYLCASSLVGDTQYFGPGTRLTVL.

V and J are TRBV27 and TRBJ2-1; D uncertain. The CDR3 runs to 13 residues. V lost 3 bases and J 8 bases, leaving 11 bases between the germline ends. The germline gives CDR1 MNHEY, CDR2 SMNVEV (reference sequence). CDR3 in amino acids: CASSLGPVYEQFF. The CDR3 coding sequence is TGTGCCAGCAGTTTGGGCCCGGTTTATGAGCAGTTCTTC.

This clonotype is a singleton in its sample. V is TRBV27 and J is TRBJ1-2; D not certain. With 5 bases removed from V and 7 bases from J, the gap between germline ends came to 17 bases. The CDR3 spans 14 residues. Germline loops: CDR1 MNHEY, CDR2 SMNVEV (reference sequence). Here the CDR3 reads CASSGSVGPGGYTF. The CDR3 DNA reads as TGTGCCAGCAGTGGTTCGGTAGGACCCGGTGGCTACACCTTC.

CDR3 DNA sequence: TGTGCCAGCAGCGTAGTAGGAAGTCGACTAGCGGGAGTCAGTAATGAGCAGTTCTTC. It codes for CASSVVGSRLAGVSNEQFF. The chain uses TRBV9 and TRBJ2-1, with TRBD2 matching over 12 bases. This CDR3 spans 19 amino acids. Losses at the gene ends were 0 bases for V and 7 bases for J; bases not matched to a gene: 14. Germline V lookup: CDR1 SGDLS, CDR2 YYNGEE.

The CDR3 here is CASSWGANNQPQHF. CDR3 DNA: TGTGCCAGCAGCTGGGGGGCGAACAATCAGCCCCAGCATTTT. The chain is built from TRBV7-9 and TRBJ1-5; a weak D match, TRBD1 (6 bases). Germline V gene lookup returns CDR1 SEHNR and CDR2 FQNEAQ (reference sequence). The CDR3 runs 14 residues. Trimming stripped 4 bases from V and 3 bases from J, with 10 bases between.

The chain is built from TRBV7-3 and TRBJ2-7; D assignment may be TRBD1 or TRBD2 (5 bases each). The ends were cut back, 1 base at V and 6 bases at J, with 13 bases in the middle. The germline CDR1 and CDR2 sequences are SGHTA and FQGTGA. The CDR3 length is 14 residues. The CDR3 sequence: CASSLSLTGAEQYF. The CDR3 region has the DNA TGTGCCAGCAGCTTAAGCCTTACCGGGGCCGAGCAGTACTTC. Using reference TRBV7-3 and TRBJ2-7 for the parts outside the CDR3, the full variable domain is GAGVSQTPSNKVTEKGKYVELRCDPISGHTALYWYRQSLGQGPEFLIYFQGTGAADDSGLPNDRFFAVRPEGSVSTLKIQRTERGDSAVYLCASSLSLTGAEQYFGPGTRLTVT.

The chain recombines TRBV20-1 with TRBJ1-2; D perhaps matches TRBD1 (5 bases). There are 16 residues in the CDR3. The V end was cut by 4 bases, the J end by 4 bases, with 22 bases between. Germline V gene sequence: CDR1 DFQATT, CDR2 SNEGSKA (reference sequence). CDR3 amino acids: CSATSTGTGISYGYTF. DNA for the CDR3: TGCAGTGCTACATCGACCGGGACGGGAATAAGCTATGGCTACACCTTC.

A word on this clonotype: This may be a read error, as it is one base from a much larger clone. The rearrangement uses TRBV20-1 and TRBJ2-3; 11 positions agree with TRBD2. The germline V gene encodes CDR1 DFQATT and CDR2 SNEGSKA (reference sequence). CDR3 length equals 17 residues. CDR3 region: CSAPPPPSGGPTGTQYF. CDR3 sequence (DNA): TGCAGTGCCCCGCCCCCCCCTAGCGGGGGGCCCACAGGTACGCAGTATTTT.

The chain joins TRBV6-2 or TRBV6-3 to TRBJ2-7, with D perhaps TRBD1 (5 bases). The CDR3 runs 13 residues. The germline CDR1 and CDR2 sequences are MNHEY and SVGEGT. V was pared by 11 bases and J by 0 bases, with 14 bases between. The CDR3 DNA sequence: TGTGCCGCACACGACAGCCACTCCTACGAGCAGTACTTC. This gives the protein CAAHDSHSYEQYF.

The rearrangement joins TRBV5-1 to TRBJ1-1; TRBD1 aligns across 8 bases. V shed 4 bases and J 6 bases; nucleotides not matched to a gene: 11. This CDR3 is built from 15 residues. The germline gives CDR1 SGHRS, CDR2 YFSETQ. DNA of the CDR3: TGCGCCAGCAGCCCGGGGACAGGAGTATTACCTGAAGCTTTCTTT. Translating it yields CASSPGTGVLPEAFF.

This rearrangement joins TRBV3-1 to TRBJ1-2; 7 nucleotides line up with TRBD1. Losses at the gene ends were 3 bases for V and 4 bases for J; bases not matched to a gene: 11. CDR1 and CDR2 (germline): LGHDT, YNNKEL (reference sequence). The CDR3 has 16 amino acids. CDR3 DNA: TGTGCCAGCAGCCAGACGACGCCGGGACAGACCTATGGCTACACCTTC. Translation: CASSQTTPGQTYGYTF. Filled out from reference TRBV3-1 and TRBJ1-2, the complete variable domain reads DTAVSQTPKYLVTQMGNDKSIKCEQNLGHDTMYWYKQDSKKFLKIMFSYNNKELIINETVPNRFSPKSPDKAHLNLHINSLELGDSAVYFCASSQTTPGQTYGYTFGSGTRLTVV.

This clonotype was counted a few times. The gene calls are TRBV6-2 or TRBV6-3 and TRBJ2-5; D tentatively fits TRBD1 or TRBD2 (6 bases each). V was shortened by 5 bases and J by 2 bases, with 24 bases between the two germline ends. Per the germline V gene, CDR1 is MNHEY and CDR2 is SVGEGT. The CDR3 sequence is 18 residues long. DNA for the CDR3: TGTGCCAGCAGTCGGGGGCCGGGGAGGACTGCCAATCAAGAGACCCAGTACTTC. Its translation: CASSRGPGRTANQETQYF.

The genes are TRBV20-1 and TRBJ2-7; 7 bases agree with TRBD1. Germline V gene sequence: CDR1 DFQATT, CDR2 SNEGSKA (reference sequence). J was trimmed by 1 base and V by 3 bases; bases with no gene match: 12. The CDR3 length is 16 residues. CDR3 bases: TGCAGTGCTAGCGGGATAAGAGGGGGCATGTCCTACGAGCAGTACTTC. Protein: CSASGIRGGMSYEQYF.

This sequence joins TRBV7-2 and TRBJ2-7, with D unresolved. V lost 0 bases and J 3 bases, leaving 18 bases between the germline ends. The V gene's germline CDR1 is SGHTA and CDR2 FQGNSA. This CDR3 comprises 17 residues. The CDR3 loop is CASSLARNQLTIYEQYF. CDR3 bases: TGTGCCAGCAGCTTAGCGCGGAATCAACTGACGATCTACGAGCAGTACTTC.

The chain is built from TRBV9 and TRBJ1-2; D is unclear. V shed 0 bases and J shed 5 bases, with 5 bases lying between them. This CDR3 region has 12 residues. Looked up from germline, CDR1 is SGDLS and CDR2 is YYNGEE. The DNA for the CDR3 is TGTGCCAGCAGCGTAGCCGCGTATGGCTACACCTTC. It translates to CASSVAAYGYTF.

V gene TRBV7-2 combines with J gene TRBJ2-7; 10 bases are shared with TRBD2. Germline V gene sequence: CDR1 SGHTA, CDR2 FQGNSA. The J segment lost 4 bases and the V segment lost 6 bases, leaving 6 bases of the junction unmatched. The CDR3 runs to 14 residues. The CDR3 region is CASRSTSGTYEQYF. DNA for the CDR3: TGTGCCAGCAGGAGTACTAGCGGGACTTACGAGCAGTACTTC. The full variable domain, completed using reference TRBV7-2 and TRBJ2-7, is GAGVSQSPSNKVTEKGKDVELRCDPISGHTALYWYRQSLGQGLEFLIYFQGNSAPDKSGLPSDRFSAERTGGSVSTLTIQRTQQEDSAVYLCASRSTSGTYEQYFGPGTRLTVT.

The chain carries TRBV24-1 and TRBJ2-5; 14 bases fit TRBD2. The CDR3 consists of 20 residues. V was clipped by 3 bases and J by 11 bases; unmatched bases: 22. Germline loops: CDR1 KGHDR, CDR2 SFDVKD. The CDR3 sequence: CATSDMLPGLAGESRRKQYF. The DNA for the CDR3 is TGTGCCACCAGTGATATGCTACCGGGACTAGCGGGAGAAAGCAGGAGGAAGCAGTACTTC.

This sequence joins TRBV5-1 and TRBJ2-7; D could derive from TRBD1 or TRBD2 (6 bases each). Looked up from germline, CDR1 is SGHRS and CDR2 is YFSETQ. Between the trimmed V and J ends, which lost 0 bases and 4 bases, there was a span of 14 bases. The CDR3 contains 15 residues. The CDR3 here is CASSLGAQGRYEQYF. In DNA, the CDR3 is TGCGCCAGCAGCTTGGGGGCCCAGGGGAGGTACGAGCAGTACTTC.

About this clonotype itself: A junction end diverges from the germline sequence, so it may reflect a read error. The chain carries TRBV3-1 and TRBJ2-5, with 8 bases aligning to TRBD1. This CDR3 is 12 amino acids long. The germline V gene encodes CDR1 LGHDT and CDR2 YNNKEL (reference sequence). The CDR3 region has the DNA TGTGCCTGCAGCCAAGATGGACAGGGACTGTACTTC. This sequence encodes CACSQDGQGLYF.

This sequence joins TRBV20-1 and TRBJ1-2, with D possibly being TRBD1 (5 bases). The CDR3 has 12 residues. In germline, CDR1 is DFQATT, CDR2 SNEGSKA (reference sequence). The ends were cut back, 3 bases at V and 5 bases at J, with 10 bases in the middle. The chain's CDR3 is CSASSGPYGYTF. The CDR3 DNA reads TGCAGTGCTAGTTCAGGGCCTTATGGCTACACCTTC.

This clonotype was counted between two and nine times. The CDR3, as DNA: TGTGCCAGCAGCTTAGGTGGCGGGACTAGCGCTTACGAGCAGTACTTC. Its translation: CASSLGGGTSAYEQYF. This rearrangement joins TRBV7-3 to TRBJ2-7; 10 nucleotides line up with TRBD2. The V gene end was trimmed by 2 bases and the J gene end by 4 bases; junction bases not matched to a gene: 8. The CDR3 runs to 16 residues. Germline V gene lookup returns CDR1 SGHTA and CDR2 FQGTGA.

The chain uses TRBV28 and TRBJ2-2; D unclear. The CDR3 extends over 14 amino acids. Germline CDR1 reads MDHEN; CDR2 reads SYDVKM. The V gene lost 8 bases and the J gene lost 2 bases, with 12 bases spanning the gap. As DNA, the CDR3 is TGTGCCAGCTTGAAGGGCTTAAACACCGGGGAGCTGTTTTTT. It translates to CASLKGLNTGELFF. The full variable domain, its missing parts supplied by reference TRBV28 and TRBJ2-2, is DVKVTQSSRYLVKRTGEKVFLECVQDMDHENMFWYRQDPGLGLRLIYFSYDVKMKEKGDIPEGYSVSREKKERFSLILESASTNQTSMYLCASLKGLNTGELFFGEGSRLTVL.

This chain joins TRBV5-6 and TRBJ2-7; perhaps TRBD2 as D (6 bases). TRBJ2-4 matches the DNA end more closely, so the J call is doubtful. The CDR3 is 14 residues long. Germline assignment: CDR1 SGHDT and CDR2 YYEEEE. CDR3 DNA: TGTGCCAGCAGCCCGGTCGCGGGGCGAAACATTCAGTACTTC. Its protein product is CASSPVAGRNIQYF.

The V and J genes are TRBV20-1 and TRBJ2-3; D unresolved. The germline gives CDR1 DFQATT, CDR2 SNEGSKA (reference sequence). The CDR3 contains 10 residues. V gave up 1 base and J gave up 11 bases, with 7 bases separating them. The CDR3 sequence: CSARGGMQYF. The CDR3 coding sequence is TGCAGTGCTAGAGGTGGGATGCAGTATTTT.